This T cell receptor (beta chain) was identified during a study of cytomegalovirus exposure and HLA in healthy donors. Turning to this clone: Its matching antigen is unknown.

Broader study findings: TCR beta sequences reportedly predicted the HLA-A and HLA-B alleles of most subjects accurately.

It was with 60 Vbeta and 13 Jbeta primers that the PCR ran. Profiled with immunoSEQ multiplex PCR; TCRdb holds only in-frame clones, not every one. Of 120,000 or so clones listed, 60% to 85% are singletons. Germline assignment: CDR1 SGHRS and CDR2 YFSETQ. The CDR3 sequence is 15 residues long. V was pared by 0 bases and J by 0 bases, with 3 bases of the junction left unmatched. The chain employs TRBV5-1 and TRBJ2-7; 7 bases align to TRBD2. This TCR was recovered from a woman aged 55-70 years in good health and CMV-seropositive. Sequences were obtained from PBMCs. This CDR3 reads CASSLAGRSSYEQYF. In DNA, the CDR3 is TGCGCCAGCAGCTTGGCCGGGAGGAGCTCCTACGAGCAGTACTTC. The full variable domain, rest sourced from reference TRBV5-1 and TRBJ2-7, is KAGVTQTPRYLIKTRGQQVTLSCSPISGHRSVSWYQQTPGQGLQFLFEYFSETQRNKGNFPGRFSGRQFSNSRSEMNVSTLELGDSALYLCASSLAGRSSYEQYFGPGTRLTVT.